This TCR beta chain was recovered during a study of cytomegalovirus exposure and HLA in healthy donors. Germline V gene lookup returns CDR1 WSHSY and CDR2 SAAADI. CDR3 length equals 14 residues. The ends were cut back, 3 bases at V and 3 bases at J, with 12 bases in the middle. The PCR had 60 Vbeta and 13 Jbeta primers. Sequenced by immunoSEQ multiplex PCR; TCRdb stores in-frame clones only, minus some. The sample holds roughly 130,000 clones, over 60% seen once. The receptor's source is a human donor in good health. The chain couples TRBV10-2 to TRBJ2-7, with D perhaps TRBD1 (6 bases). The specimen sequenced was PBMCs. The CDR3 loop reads CASSDRQGSYEQYF. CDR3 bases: TGCGCCAGCAGTGACAGGCAGGGGAGCTACGAGCAGTACTTC.